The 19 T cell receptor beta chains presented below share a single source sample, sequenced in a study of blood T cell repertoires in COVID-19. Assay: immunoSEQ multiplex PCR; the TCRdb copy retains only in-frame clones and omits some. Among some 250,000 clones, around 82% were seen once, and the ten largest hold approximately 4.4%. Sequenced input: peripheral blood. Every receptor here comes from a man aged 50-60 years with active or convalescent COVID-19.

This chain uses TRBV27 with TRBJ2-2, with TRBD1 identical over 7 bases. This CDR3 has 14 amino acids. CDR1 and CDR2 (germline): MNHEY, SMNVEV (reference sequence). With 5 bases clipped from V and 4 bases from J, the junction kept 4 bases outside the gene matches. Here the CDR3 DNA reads TGTGCCAGCAGTGAGGGGGCCGGCACCGGGGAGCTGTTTTTT. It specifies CASSEGAGTGELFF.

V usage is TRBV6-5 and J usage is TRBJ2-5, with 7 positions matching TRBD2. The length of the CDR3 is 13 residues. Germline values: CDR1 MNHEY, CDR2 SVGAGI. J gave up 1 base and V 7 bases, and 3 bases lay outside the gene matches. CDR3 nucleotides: TGTGCCAGCACTGCTAGCGGCCAAGAGACCCAGTACTTC. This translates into CASTASGQETQYF.

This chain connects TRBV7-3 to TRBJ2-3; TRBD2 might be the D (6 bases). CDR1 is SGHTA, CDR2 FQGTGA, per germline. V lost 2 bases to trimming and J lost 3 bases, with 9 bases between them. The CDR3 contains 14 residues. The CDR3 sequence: CASSLLGGTDTQYF. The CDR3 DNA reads TGTGCCAGCAGCTTACTGGGAGGAACAGATACGCAGTATTTT. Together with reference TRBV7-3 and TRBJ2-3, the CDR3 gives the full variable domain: GAGVSQTPSNKVTEKGKYVELRCDPISGHTALYWYRQSLGQGPEFLIYFQGTGAADDSGLPNDRFFAVRPEGSVSTLKIQRTERGDSAVYLCASSLLGGTDTQYFGPGTRLTVL.

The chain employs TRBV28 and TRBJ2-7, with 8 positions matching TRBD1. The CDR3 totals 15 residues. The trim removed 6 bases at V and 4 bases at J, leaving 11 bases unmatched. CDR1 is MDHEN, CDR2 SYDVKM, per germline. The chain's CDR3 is CASSQSGGEFYEQYF. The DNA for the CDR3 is TGTGCCAGCAGCCAATCAGGGGGCGAATTTTACGAGCAGTACTTC.

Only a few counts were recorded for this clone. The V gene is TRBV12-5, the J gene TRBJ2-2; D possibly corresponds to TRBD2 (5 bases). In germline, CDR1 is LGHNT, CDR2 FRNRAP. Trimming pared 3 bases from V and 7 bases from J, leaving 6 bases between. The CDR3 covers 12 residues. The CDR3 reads CASGFEGGELFF. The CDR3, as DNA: TGTGCTAGTGGTTTCGAGGGCGGGGAGCTGTTTTTT.

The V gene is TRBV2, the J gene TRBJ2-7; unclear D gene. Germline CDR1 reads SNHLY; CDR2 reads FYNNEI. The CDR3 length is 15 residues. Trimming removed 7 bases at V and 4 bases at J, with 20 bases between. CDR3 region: CASTPRVGRGYEQYF. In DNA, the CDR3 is TGTGCCAGCACCCCCCGAGTGGGTCGAGGATACGAGCAGTACTTC.

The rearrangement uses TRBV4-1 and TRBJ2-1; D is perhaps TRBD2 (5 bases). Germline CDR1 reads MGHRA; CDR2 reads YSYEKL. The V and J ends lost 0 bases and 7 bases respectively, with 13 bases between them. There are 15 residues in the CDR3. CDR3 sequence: CASSQDVGVWNEQFF. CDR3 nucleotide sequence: TGCGCCAGCAGCCAAGATGTGGGAGTTTGGAATGAGCAGTTCTTC.

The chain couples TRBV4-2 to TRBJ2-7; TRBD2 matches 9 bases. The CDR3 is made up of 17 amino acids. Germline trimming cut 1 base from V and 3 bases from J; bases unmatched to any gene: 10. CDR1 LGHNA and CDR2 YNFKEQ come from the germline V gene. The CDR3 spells CASSQGEGLAGIYEQYF. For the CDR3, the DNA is TGTGCCAGCAGCCAAGGAGAGGGGCTAGCGGGGATCTACGAGCAGTACTTC.

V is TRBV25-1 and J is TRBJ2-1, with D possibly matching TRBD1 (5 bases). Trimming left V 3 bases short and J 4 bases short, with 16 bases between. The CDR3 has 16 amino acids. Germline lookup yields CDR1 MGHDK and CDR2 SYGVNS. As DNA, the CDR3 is TGTGCCAGCAGTGAGGTAGGCAGGGAAATTTACAATGAGCAGTTCTTC. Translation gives CASSEVGREIYNEQFF.

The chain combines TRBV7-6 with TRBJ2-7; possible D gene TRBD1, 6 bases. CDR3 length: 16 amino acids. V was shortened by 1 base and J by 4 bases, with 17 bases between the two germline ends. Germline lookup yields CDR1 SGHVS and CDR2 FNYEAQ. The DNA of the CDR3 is TGTGCCAGCAGCTTAGGTCAAGGGGACACCAGTTACGAGCAGTACTTC. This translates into CASSLGQGDTSYEQYF.

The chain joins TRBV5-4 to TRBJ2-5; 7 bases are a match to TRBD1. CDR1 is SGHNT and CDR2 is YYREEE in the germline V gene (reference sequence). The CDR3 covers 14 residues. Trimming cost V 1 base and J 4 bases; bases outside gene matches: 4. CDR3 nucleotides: TGTGCCAGCAGCTTGTCCACAGGGGTAGAGACCCAGTACTTC. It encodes CASSLSTGVETQYF.

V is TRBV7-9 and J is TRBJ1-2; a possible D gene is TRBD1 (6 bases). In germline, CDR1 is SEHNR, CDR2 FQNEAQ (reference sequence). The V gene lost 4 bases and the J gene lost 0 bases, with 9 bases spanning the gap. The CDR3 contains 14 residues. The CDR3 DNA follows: TGTGCCAGCAGCTCGACAGGAGCTAACTATGGCTACACCTTC. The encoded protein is CASSSTGANYGYTF.

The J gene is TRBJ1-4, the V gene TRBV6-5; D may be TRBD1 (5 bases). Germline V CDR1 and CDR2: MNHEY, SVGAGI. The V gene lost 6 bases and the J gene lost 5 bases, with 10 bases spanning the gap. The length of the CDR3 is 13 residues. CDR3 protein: CASSRDLNEKLFF. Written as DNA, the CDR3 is TGTGCCAGCAGCCGGGACTTAAATGAAAAACTGTTTTTT.

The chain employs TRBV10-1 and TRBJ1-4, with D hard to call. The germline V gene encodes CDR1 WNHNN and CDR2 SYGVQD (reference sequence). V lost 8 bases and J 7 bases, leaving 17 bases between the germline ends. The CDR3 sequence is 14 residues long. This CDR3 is CASARFLGSEKLFF. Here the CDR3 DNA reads TGCGCCAGCGCCCGATTCCTGGGGAGTGAAAAACTGTTTTTT.

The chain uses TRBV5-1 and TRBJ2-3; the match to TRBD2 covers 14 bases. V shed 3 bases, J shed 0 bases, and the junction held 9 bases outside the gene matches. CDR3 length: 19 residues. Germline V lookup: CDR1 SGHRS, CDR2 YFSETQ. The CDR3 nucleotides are TGCGCCAGCAGCTCAGGACTAGCGGGGGGTGACTTTAGCACAGATACGCAGTATTTT. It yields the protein CASSSGLAGGDFSTDTQYF.

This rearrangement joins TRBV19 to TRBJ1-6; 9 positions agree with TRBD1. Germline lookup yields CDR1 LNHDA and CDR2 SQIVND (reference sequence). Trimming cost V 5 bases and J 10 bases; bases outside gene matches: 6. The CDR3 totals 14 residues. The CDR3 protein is CASSSRQGGSPLHF. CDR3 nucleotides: TGTGCCAGTAGTTCAAGACAGGGGGGCTCACCCCTCCACTTT. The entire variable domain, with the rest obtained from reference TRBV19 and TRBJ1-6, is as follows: DGGITQSPKYLFRKEGQNVTLSCEQNLNHDAMYWYRQDPGQGLRLIYYSQIVNDFQKGDIAEGYSVSREKKESFPLTVTSAQKNPTAFYLCASSSRQGGSPLHFGNGTRLTVT.

The CDR3 sequence: CASSYTSSTYEQYF. CDR3 DNA: TGTGCCAGCAGCTATACTAGCTCCACCTACGAGCAGTACTTC. The chain is built from TRBV6-6 and TRBJ2-7, with D tentatively TRBD2 (6 bases). This CDR3 is 14 amino acids long. V was trimmed by 6 bases and J by 2 bases, leaving 14 bases between them. The germline CDR1 and CDR2 sequences are MNHNY and SVGAGI (reference sequence).

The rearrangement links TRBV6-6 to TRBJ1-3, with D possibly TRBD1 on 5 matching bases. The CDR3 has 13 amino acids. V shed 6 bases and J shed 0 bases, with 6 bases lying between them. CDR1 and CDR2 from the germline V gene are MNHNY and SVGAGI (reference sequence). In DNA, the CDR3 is TGTGCCAGCAGGGGGGGCTCTGGAAACACCATATATTTT. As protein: CASRGGSGNTIYF.

CDR3 amino acids: CASSPGQTRNFNYGYTF. Written as DNA, the CDR3 is TGTGCCAGTAGTCCGGGACAGACCCGTAACTTTAACTATGGCTACACCTTC. This chain links TRBV19 with TRBJ1-2, with 7 bases aligning to TRBD1. This CDR3 has 17 amino acids. Germline V lookup: CDR1 LNHDA, CDR2 SQIVND (reference sequence). V was pared by 5 bases and J by 1 base, with 13 bases of the junction left unmatched. Looking up the rest from reference TRBV19 and TRBJ1-2 gives the full variable domain: DGGITQSPKYLFRKEGQNVTLSCEQNLNHDAMYWYRQDPGQGLRLIYYSQIVNDFQKGDIAEGYSVSREKKESFPLTVTSAQKNPTAFYLCASSPGQTRNFNYGYTFGSGTRLTVV.